Shown below are 23 T cell receptor beta chains from a single sample sequenced in a study of metastatic and nonmetastatic thyroid tumors. Prior to thyroid surgery, none of the patients had received any treatment. TCRdb used MiXCR to call clones anew from the PCR reads. The repertoire includes some 93,000 clones, over 9.5% of them detected once, and 11% sits in the top ten. Sequenced: blood. These receptors came from a female donor with papillary thyroid cancer or a benign thyroid nodule (not recorded which). Some clones in this sample may be carry-over from other donors' samples.

The chain carries TRBV20-1 and TRBJ1-3; no clear D. The CDR3 spans 12 residues. V was trimmed by 3 bases and J by 4 bases, leaving 7 bases between them. Germline-derived CDR1 and CDR2 are DFQATT and SNEGSKA (reference sequence). CDR3 protein: CSASYGGNTIYF. The DNA of the CDR3 is TGCAGTGCTAGTTATGGGGGAAACACCATATATTTT.

This clone has a count of ten or more. The chain uses TRBV29-1 and TRBJ2-7; a weak D match, TRBD1 (5 bases). CDR3 length: 13 amino acids. CDR1 SQVTM and CDR2 ANQGSEA come from the germline V gene. Trimming shortened V by 4 bases and J by 2 bases, and 12 bases separated the two germline ends. The CDR3 reads CSVGGRETYEQYF. In DNA form, the CDR3 reads TGCAGCGTTGGGGGCAGGGAAACCTACGAGCAGTACTTC.

For this clone: The junction departs from germline at one end; a sequencing error may be responsible. The chain uses TRBV24-1 and TRBJ2-4; tentatively, D is TRBD1 or TRBD2 (5 bases each). Germline values: CDR1 KGHDR, CDR2 SFDVKD. The CDR3 loop spans 13 amino acids. The CDR3 nucleotides are TGTTCCACCAGGGAGAGGGATTGGGACATTCAGTACTTC. It codes for CSTRERDWDIQYF.

In this sample, this clone turned up many times. One end of the junction fails to match germline, which may point to a read error. The chain joins TRBV19 to TRBJ1-2, with 8 bases identical to TRBD1. The CDR3 has 14 amino acids. CDR1 and CDR2 from the germline V gene are LNHDA and SQIVND (reference sequence). The CDR3 sequence is CATQIDRGSYGYIF. CDR3 coding DNA: TGTGCCACCCAGATCGACAGGGGTTCCTATGGCTACATCTTC.

This clone was seen ten or more times. An end of the junction differs from the germline gene, which may be a read error. V usage is TRBV7-2 and J usage is TRBJ2-2; D not resolved. Per germline, CDR1 SGHTA and CDR2 FQGNSA. The CDR3 contains 14 residues. CDR3 region: CASSPRIITAELFF. The CDR3, as DNA: TGTGCCAGCAGCCCAAGGATTATAACCGCGGAGCTGTTTTTT.

This clone was found many times. The chain couples TRBV2 to TRBJ2-4; no reliable D call. This CDR3 contains 11 residues. Germline CDR1 SNHLY, CDR2 FYNNEI. The germline V and J ends were trimmed by 8 bases and 5 bases, with 7 bases remaining between them. This CDR3 reads CASSQENIQYF. CDR3 bases: TGTGCCAGCTCGCAGGAAAACATTCAGTACTTC.

This clone has at least ten counts. This chain joins TRBV12-3 or TRBV12-4 and TRBJ2-5; TRBD2 matches at 10 bases. The ends lost 6 bases at V and 5 bases at J; junction bases unmatched: 3. The length of the CDR3 is 13 residues. CDR3 DNA: TGTGCCAGCAGCTTGGGACTAGCGGAGACCCAGTACTTC. It is translated as CASSLGLAETQYF.

The sample holds one count of this clone. This chain uses TRBV7-6 with TRBJ2-7, with D perhaps TRBD1 (6 bases). Trimming removed 4 bases at V and 1 base at J, with 14 bases between. Germline loops: CDR1 SGHVS, CDR2 FNYEAQ. CDR3 length: 15 amino acids. CDR3 DNA sequence: TGTGCCAGCAGCTCGGGACAATCTAAATCCTACGAGCAGTACTTC. This codes for CASSSGQSKSYEQYF.

This clone has at least ten counts. This chain joins TRBV20-1 and TRBJ2-1, with D possibly matching TRBD1 (5 bases). Germline V gene data show CDR1 as DFQATT and CDR2 as SNEGSKA (reference sequence). V dropped 2 bases and J dropped 8 bases, with 19 bases sitting between them. This CDR3 contains 15 residues. The CDR3 DNA reads as TGCAGTGCTAGACTCGACAGACCTGCCTTGTATGAGCAGTTCTTC. It yields the protein CSARLDRPALYEQFF.

This clone was observed many times. The chain recombines TRBV29-1 with TRBJ2-6; 8 bases match TRBD1. There are 17 residues in the CDR3. The V and J ends lost 6 bases and 3 bases, in that order; junction bases with no gene match: 13. Germline CDR1 and CDR2: SQVTM and ANQGSEA. The CDR3 is CSVESPAGGVGANVLTF. CDR3 in DNA: TGCAGCGTGGAAAGTCCGGCAGGGGGCGTTGGGGCCAACGTCCTGACTTTC. The full variable domain, rest sourced from reference TRBV29-1 and TRBJ2-6, is SAVISQKPSRDICQRGTSLTIQCQVDSQVTMMFWYRQQPGQSLTLIATANQGSEATYESGFVIDKFPISRPNLTFSTLTVSNMSPEDSSIYLCSVESPAGGVGANVLTFGAGSRLTVL.

In regard to this clone: This may stem from a read error, because a much larger clone lies one nucleotide away. Other DNA sequences of this sample code for an identical CDR3. This chain joins TRBV29-1 and TRBJ1-1; no clear D. Germline CDR1 is SQVTM and CDR2 is ANQGSEA. This CDR3 is built from 12 residues. Trimming shortened V by 4 bases and J by 4 bases, and 10 bases separated the two germline ends. The CDR3 is CSVGLGGTEAFF. CDR3 bases: TGCAGCGTTGGTTTGGGTGGCACTGAAGCTTTCTTT.

This clone was seen at least ten times. The V gene is TRBV5-1, the J gene TRBJ1-3; no definite D call. This CDR3 is built from 15 residues. The V and J ends lost 0 bases and 0 bases respectively, with 7 bases between them. Germline lookup yields CDR1 SGHRS and CDR2 YFSETQ. For the CDR3, the DNA is TGCGCCAGCAGCTTGGAAGGCAACTCTGGAAACACCATATATTTT. This sequence encodes CASSLEGNSGNTIYF.

The table lists this clone with many counts. This sequence joins TRBV20-1 and TRBJ2-3, with a weak D call TRBD2 (6 bases). V was cut by 4 bases and J by 4 bases, with 18 bases left in between. Germline CDR1 DFQATT, CDR2 SNEGSKA (reference sequence). The CDR3 is 15 residues long. In DNA, the CDR3 is TGCAGTGCTAAGACTGGGACTGGTGCCGCAGATACGCAGTATTTT. As protein: CSAKTGTGAADTQYF.

The sample holds many counts of this clone. The gene calls are TRBV6-1 and TRBJ2-7, with a weak D call TRBD2 (6 bases). CDR1 is MNHNS, CDR2 SASEGT, per germline. V shed 7 bases and J shed 4 bases, with 17 bases lying between them. The CDR3 runs to 14 residues. DNA of the CDR3: TGTGCCAGCAACCGACGGGAGAATGGGTACGAGCAGTACTTC. This codes for CASNRRENGYEQYF.

In its sample, this clone was seen many times. This chain connects TRBV18 to TRBJ1-1; D is undetermined. CDR1 and CDR2 (germline): KGHSH, LQKENI. This CDR3 comprises 13 residues. The V gene lost 3 bases and the J gene lost 1 base, with 6 bases spanning the gap. The CDR3: CASSPQKNTEAFF. The CDR3 coding sequence is TGTGCCAGCTCACCCCAGAAGAACACTGAAGCTTTCTTT.

This clone was counted many times. This chain links TRBV28 with TRBJ1-1; unclear D gene. V was clipped by 7 bases and J by 3 bases, with 12 bases between them. The CDR3 length is 13 residues. Germline values: CDR1 MDHEN, CDR2 SYDVKM. Written as DNA, the CDR3 is TGTGCCAGCAACCACTACGGGGACACTGAAGCTTTCTTT. Protein: CASNHYGDTEAFF. Looking up the rest from reference TRBV28 and TRBJ1-1 gives the full variable domain: DVKVTQSSRYLVKRTGEKVFLECVQDMDHENMFWYRQDPGLGLRLIYFSYDVKMKEKGDIPEGYSVSREKKERFSLILESASTNQTSMYLCASNHYGDTEAFFGQGTRLTVV.

This clone was counted only a few times. This may stem from a read error, because a much larger clone lies one nucleotide away. The chain carries TRBV9 and TRBJ1-2, with D maybe TRBD1 (6 bases). The CDR3 length is 13 residues. Germline V CDR1 and CDR2: SGDLS, YYNGEE. CDR3 in amino acids: CASRVEQGGGYTF. The DNA for the CDR3 is TGTGCCAGCAGAGTAGAACAGGGCGGCGGCTACACCTTC. Supplemented by reference TRBV9 and TRBJ1-2, the full variable domain reads DSGVTQTPKHLITATGQRVTLRCSPRSGDLSVYWYQQSLDQGLQFLIQYYNGEERAKGNILERFSAQQFPDLHSELNLSSLELGDSALYFCASRVEQGGGYTFGSGTRLTVV.

There are many counts of this clone. This rearrangement joins TRBV6-1 to TRBJ1-2; 7 bases are a match to TRBD1. V lost 2 bases, J lost 5 bases, and 8 bases stayed unmatched. CDR1 is MNHNS, CDR2 SASEGT, per germline. The CDR3 totals 15 residues. Here the CDR3 DNA reads TGTGCCAGCAGTGAACAGACAGGGCTTTTTTATGGCTACACCTTC. Translation gives CASSEQTGLFYGYTF.

The table lists this clone with a few counts. It may be a read error: a sequence one base away is much more abundant. Other DNA sequences in this sample translate to the same CDR3. The rearrangement uses TRBV6-1 and TRBJ1-4; 8 nucleotides align to TRBD1. The CDR3 covers 14 residues. CDR1 and CDR2 from the germline V gene are MNHNS and SASEGT. The CDR3 coding sequence is TGTGCCAGCAAACCGGGACAGGCTAACGAAAAACTGTTTTTT. This translates into CASKPGQANEKLFF.

This clone was seen at least ten times. Other nucleotide sequences from this sample produce the same CDR3. The chain recombines TRBV27 with TRBJ1-4, with TRBD1 matching 9 bases. Per the germline V gene, CDR1 is MNHEY and CDR2 is SMNVEV (reference sequence). This CDR3 has 15 amino acids. V lost 6 bases to trimming and J lost 8 bases; unmatched junction nucleotides: 10. CDR3 nucleotides: TGTGCCAGCAGAGCCTCAGGGACAGGGTGGGAAAAACTGTTTTTT. As protein: CASRASGTGWEKLFF.

This clone came up many times. The chain joins TRBV7-9 to TRBJ2-7, with 8 bases that match TRBD1. The CDR3 extends over 13 amino acids. V gave up 5 bases and J gave up 6 bases; unmatched junction bases: 6. The germline V gene encodes CDR1 SEHNR and CDR2 FQNEAQ (reference sequence). CDR3 DNA sequence: TGTGCCAGCAGCCAGGGGGCCGGACTCGAGCAGTACTTC. It translates to CASSQGAGLEQYF.

This chain joins TRBV7-9 and TRBJ2-7; D ambiguous. This CDR3 comprises 15 residues. V was trimmed by 5 bases and J by 4 bases, leaving 18 bases between them. CDR1 and CDR2 (germline): SEHNR, FQNEAQ (reference sequence). The CDR3, as DNA: TGTGCCAGCAGCCACTCACCTAGTGTGGCATACGAGCAGTACTTC. Protein sequence: CASSHSPSVAYEQYF.

This clone was observed many times. The V gene is TRBV28, the J gene TRBJ1-5, with D perhaps TRBD1 (5 bases). Trimming stripped 5 bases from V and 1 base from J, with 15 bases between. The CDR3 length is 16 residues. Per the germline V gene, CDR1 is MDHEN and CDR2 is SYDVKM. Written as DNA, the CDR3 is TGTGCCAGCAGTGGCAGGGTTTGGGGCAGCAATCAGCCCCAGCATTTT. It yields the protein CASSGRVWGSNQPQHF.